This TCR beta chain was documented in a study of beta chain features in type 1 diabetes. Study context: The study examined about 110,000,000 sorted cells across all samples.

The CDR3 length is 15 residues. Germline values: CDR1 MNHEY, CDR2 SMNVEV (reference sequence). The trim removed 3 bases at V and 4 bases at J, leaving 6 bases unmatched. Only one count was recorded for this clone. No antigen is known for it. Study-wide points: For Type 1 diabetes patients, all four CD4+ subsets carried TCRB CDR3s that were moderately but significantly shorter.

The isolated RNA, all of it, was reverse transcribed, so expressed TCRB transcripts were what got sequenced. TCRdb's copy holds only in-frame clones and misses some; the assay was immunoSEQ multiplex PCR. The profile shows about 260,000 clones, roughly 22% of them singletons. Sorted populations all exceeded 98% purity. The chain joins TRBV27 to TRBJ2-5; 9 nucleotides match TRBD2. The TCR comes from a woman between 40 and 50 years old with type 1 diabetes. Sequencing was performed on naive CD4+ T cells from blood. Here the CDR3 DNA reads TGTGCCAGCAGTTTGGGTAGCGGGGGCCGAGAGACCCAGTACTTC. Translating gives CASSLGSGGRETQYF.